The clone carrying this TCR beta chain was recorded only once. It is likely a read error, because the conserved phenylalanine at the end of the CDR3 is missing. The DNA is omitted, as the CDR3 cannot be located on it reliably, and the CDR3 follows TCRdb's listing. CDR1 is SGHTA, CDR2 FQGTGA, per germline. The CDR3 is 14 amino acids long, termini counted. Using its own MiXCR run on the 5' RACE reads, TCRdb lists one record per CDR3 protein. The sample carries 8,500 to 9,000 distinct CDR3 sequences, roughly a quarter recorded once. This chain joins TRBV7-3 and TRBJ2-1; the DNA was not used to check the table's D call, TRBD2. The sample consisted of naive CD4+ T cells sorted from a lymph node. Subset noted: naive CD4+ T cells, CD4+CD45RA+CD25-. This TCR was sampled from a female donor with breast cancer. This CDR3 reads CASSLTGPALDEFS.